The text below deals with one TCR beta chain. J lost 0 bases, V lost 6 bases, and 6 bases had no gene match. The CDR3 has 16 amino acids. CDR1 is GTSNPN, CDR2 SVGIG, per germline (reference sequence). Assay used: immunoSEQ multiplex PCR; TCRdb lists only in-frame clones, some missing. The sample consists of about 160,000 clones, roughly nine tenths of them appearing once. This entry comes from a study of blood T cell repertoires in COVID-19. About the research overall: Sites across the United States, Italy and Spain contributed samples from acute and convalescent COVID-19.

The chain is built from TRBV30 and TRBJ2-3; 13 positions agree with TRBD2. Sample: PBMCs or T cells enriched from blood (not recorded which). The sequence was collected from a woman aged 45-65 years who had recovered from COVID-19. CDR3 in DNA: TGTGCCTGCACTAGGACTAGCGGGGGTAGCACAGATACGCAGTATTTT. Translated: CACTRTSGGSTDTQYF.